The 27 T cell receptor beta chains below come from one sample, sequenced in a study of post-analysis software for immune sequencing data. Every TCR beta cDNA library bore unique molecular identifiers. Via MiXCR, TCRdb re-called the PCR reads, giving one row per CDR3 protein. The table lists about 540,000 distinct CDR3 sequences, 30% to 40% of them singletons. These receptors have no identified antigens. General observations from the study: Several TRBV segments were more frequent in patients than controls; TRBV5-6, TRBV5-1 and TRBV20-1 belonged to this group.

Sequenced input: blood. The receptor set was obtained from a girl between 2 and 17 years old with multiple sclerosis.

This sequence joins TRBV6-2 or TRBV6-3 and TRBJ2-1; 13 bases are shared with TRBD2. The germline V gene has CDR1 MNHEY and CDR2 SVGEGT. The CDR3 has 14 residues. V shed 6 bases, J shed 7 bases, and the junction held 3 bases outside the gene matches. The CDR3 DNA sequence: TGTGCCAGCAGGGGACTAGCGGGGACTAATGAGCAGTTCTTC. Protein: CASRGLAGTNEQFF.

At least ten counts were recorded for this clonotype. The chain recombines TRBV6-4 with TRBJ2-1, with 7 bases fitting TRBD2. Trimming took 0 bases from V and 0 from J; bases not matched to a gene: 8. CDR3 size: 18 residues. CDR1 is MRHNA, CDR2 SNTAGT, per germline. The CDR3 reads CASSDSSPGGGSYNEQFF. CDR3 coding DNA: TGTGCCAGCAGTGACTCGAGTCCTGGGGGGGGCTCCTACAATGAGCAGTTCTTC.

V is TRBV16 and J is TRBJ2-6; D unresolved. This CDR3 comprises 16 residues. Between the trimmed V and J ends, which lost 6 bases and 0 bases, there was a span of 12 bases. CDR1 KGHSY and CDR2 FQNENV come from the germline V gene. The CDR3 DNA reads TGTGCCAGCAGTCAACGGCCCGACTCTGGGGCCAACGTCCTGACTTTC. Protein sequence: CASSQRPDSGANVLTF. The full variable domain, its missing parts supplied by reference TRBV16 and TRBJ2-6, is GEEVAQTPKHLVRGEGQKAKLYCAPIKGHSYVFWYQQVLKNEFKFLISFQNENVFDETGMPKERFSAKCLPNSPCSLEIQATKLEDSAVYFCASSQRPDSGANVLTFGAGSRLTVL.

Regarding this clonotype: The junction departs from the called germline gene at one end, perhaps through a read error. The J gene is TRBJ1-1, the V gene TRBV7-9, with a tentative D call TRBD1 (5 bases). This CDR3 spans 14 amino acids. The germline gives CDR1 SEHNR, CDR2 FQNEAQ (reference sequence). In nucleotides, the CDR3 is TGCGCCAGCAGCAGTTTTAGAGGGACCACTGAAGCTTTCTTT. Its translation is CASSSFRGTTEAFF.

This clonotype was picked up a small number of times. The chain uses TRBV4-1 and TRBJ2-1; no clear D. V lost 1 base to trimming and J lost 8 bases, with 21 bases between them. Germline assignment: CDR1 MGHRA and CDR2 YSYEKL. CDR3 size: 17 residues. The DNA of the CDR3 is TGCGCCAGCAGCCAAGGTAGCTTAGTGAGGCCGGCCGATGAGCAGTTCTTC. Protein sequence: CASSQGSLVRPADEQFF.

This CDR3 is CASSGLQLGSYEQYF. The CDR3 nucleotides read TGTGCCAGCAGTGGCCTCCAACTAGGCTCCTACGAGCAGTACTTC. The V gene is TRBV2, the J gene TRBJ2-7; D possibly corresponds to TRBD2 (5 bases). The CDR3 covers 15 residues. V shed 4 bases and J shed 0 bases, with 13 bases lying between them. Germline loops: CDR1 SNHLY, CDR2 FYNNEI.

This clonotype was counted between two and nine times. The genes are TRBV9 and TRBJ1-1; a possible D gene is TRBD1 (5 bases). This CDR3 is built from 14 residues. Trimming shortened V by 2 bases and J by 3 bases, and 11 bases separated the two germline ends. The germline gives CDR1 SGDLS, CDR2 YYNGEE. The CDR3 loop reads CASSVGAGHTEAFF. DNA for the CDR3: TGTGCCAGCAGCGTCGGGGCTGGACACACTGAAGCTTTCTTT. The variable domain in full, completed from reference TRBV9 and TRBJ1-1, reads DSGVTQTPKHLITATGQRVTLRCSPRSGDLSVYWYQQSLDQGLQFLIQYYNGEERAKGNILERFSAQQFPDLHSELNLSSLELGDSALYFCASSVGAGHTEAFFGQGTRLTVV.

This clonotype was observed once. V gene TRBV2 combines with J gene TRBJ2-5, with 11 bases aligning to TRBD2. The V gene end was trimmed by 7 bases and the J gene end by 5 bases; junction bases not matched to a gene: 9. CDR3 length equals 15 residues. Germline loops: CDR1 SNHLY, CDR2 FYNNEI. CDR3 amino acids: CASNPLAGGLETQYF. CDR3 sequence (DNA): TGTGCCAGCAACCCATTAGCGGGGGGGCTGGAGACCCAGTACTTC. Combining the CDR3 with reference TRBV2 and TRBJ2-5 gives the whole variable domain EPEVTQTPSHQVTQMGQEVILRCVPISNHLYFYWYRQILGQKVEFLVSFYNNEISEKSEIFDDQFSVERPDGSNFTLKIRSTKLEDSAMYFCASNPLAGGLETQYFGPGTRLLVL.

Turning to this clonotype: The junction departs from germline at one end; a sequencing error may be responsible. This CDR3 is CASSGGRGAAGERFF. The CDR3 bases are TGCGCCAGCAGCGGAGGGAGGGGAGCGGCCGGGGAGCGGTTTTTT. The genes are TRBV5-1 and TRBJ2-2; 7 bases map to TRBD2. The CDR3 is 15 amino acids. Germline CDR1 SGHRS, CDR2 YFSETQ.

The V gene is TRBV24-1, the J gene TRBJ2-5; D might be TRBD1 or TRBD2, each matching 6 bases. CDR1 is KGHDR, CDR2 SFDVKD, per germline. The ends were cut back, 5 bases at V and 5 bases at J, with 17 bases in the middle. The CDR3 consists of 15 residues. The CDR3 is CATSAPLGGGETQYF. The CDR3 DNA is TGTGCCACCAGTGCCCCACTGGGGGGCGGGGAGACCCAGTACTTC.

The rearrangement uses TRBV19 and TRBJ2-3, with D possibly being TRBD1 or TRBD2 (5 bases each). V gave up 0 bases and J gave up 1 base, with 11 bases separating them. The germline V gene encodes CDR1 LNHDA and CDR2 SQIVND (reference sequence). The CDR3 consists of 16 residues. The CDR3 loop is CASSIESGRGTDTQYF. CDR3 DNA: TGTGCCAGTAGTATAGAGTCGGGACGGGGCACAGATACGCAGTATTTT.

The chain links TRBV4-1 to TRBJ2-5, with TRBD1 as a possible D gene (5 bases). The CDR3 has 15 amino acids. Trimming pared 3 bases from V and 5 bases from J, leaving 16 bases between. Germline V CDR1 and CDR2: MGHRA, YSYEKL. In DNA, the CDR3 is TGCGCCAGCAGCCAGGCAACTCAGGGTCGGGAGACCCAGTACTTC. Its protein is CASSQATQGRETQYF.

Only a few counts were recorded for this clonotype. The chain joins TRBV6-4 to TRBJ2-4; D is uncertain. This CDR3 contains 15 residues. V dropped 3 bases and J dropped 2 bases, with 11 bases sitting between them. Germline V CDR1 and CDR2: MRHNA, SNTAGT. CDR3 sequence reads: CASSERVVPKNIQYF. As DNA, the CDR3 is TGTGCCAGCAGTGAACGGGTAGTACCCAAAAACATTCAGTACTTC.

This clonotype was recorded a few times. The rearrangement links TRBV11-2 to TRBJ1-4, with TRBD1 as a possible D gene (6 bases). V was pared by 5 bases and J by 7 bases, with 20 bases between. The CDR3 runs 16 residues. Germline CDR1 is SGHAT and CDR2 is FQNNGV. CDR3 in DNA: TGTGCCAGCAGCCCAGATCTCTCGGCACAGGGTGAAAAACTGTTTTTT. Protein: CASSPDLSAQGEKLFF.

CDR3 amino acids: CAISELTEDTQYF. The CDR3 nucleotides read TGTGCCATCAGTGAGCTGACAGAAGATACGCAGTATTTT. The chain uses TRBV10-3 and TRBJ2-3; a weak D match, TRBD1 (5 bases). Germline V gene lookup returns CDR1 ENHRY and CDR2 SYGVKD. This CDR3 region has 13 residues. With 2 bases removed from V and 5 bases from J, the gap between germline ends came to 8 bases.

As concerns this clonotype: A clone one base away is much larger, so this may be a read error. J is TRBJ2-5 and V is TRBV5-6; 9 bases line up with TRBD1. This CDR3 is 14 amino acids long. Germline V lookup: CDR1 SGHDT, CDR2 YYEEEE. In DNA, the CDR3 is TGTACCAGCAGCTCTACAGGGGGCCGGGAGACCCAGTACTTC. As protein: CTSSSTGGRETQYF.

The chain employs TRBV3-1 and TRBJ2-5; 8 bases agree with TRBD1. The V gene end was trimmed by 5 bases and the J gene end by 3 bases; junction bases not matched to a gene: 8. Germline-derived CDR1 and CDR2 are LGHDT and YNNKEL (reference sequence). This CDR3 spans 15 amino acids. The CDR3 sequence is CASSGQTGEEETQYF. DNA for the CDR3: TGTGCCAGCAGCGGCCAGACAGGGGAAGAAGAGACCCAGTACTTC.

This rearrangement joins TRBV20-1 to TRBJ2-7; D perhaps matches TRBD2 (5 bases). The last part of the DNA fits TRBJ2-5 better; the J call may be wrong. There are 12 residues in the CDR3. Looked up from germline, CDR1 is DFQATT and CDR2 is SNEGSKA (reference sequence). The CDR3 nucleotides are TGCAGTGCTTTACCCCGGGCGGGGACCCAGTACTTC. This gives the protein CSALPRAGTQYF.

The chain joins TRBV10-3 to TRBJ2-2; TRBD1 matches at 8 bases. Trimming took 6 bases from V and 4 from J; bases not matched to a gene: 7. This CDR3 contains 15 residues. CDR1 is ENHRY, CDR2 SYGVKD, per germline. This CDR3 is CAIRKRQGITGELFF. The CDR3 DNA reads TGTGCCATCAGAAAGAGACAGGGGATCACCGGGGAGCTGTTTTTT.

The chain links TRBV29-1 to TRBJ1-4; no definite D call. The V gene lost 6 bases and the J gene lost 2 bases, with 16 bases spanning the gap. CDR1 is SQVTM, CDR2 ANQGSEA, per germline. The CDR3 extends over 15 amino acids. This chain's CDR3 is CSVQIGWGTNEKLFF. The CDR3, as DNA: TGCAGCGTCCAGATCGGGTGGGGTACTAATGAAAAACTGTTTTTT. Full variable domain (rest looked up from reference TRBV29-1 and TRBJ1-4): SAVISQKPSRDICQRGTSLTIQCQVDSQVTMMFWYRQQPGQSLTLIATANQGSEATYESGFVIDKFPISRPNLTFSTLTVSNMSPEDSSIYLCSVQIGWGTNEKLFFGSGTQLSVL.

This clonotype showed up just a few times. The V and J genes are TRBV3-1 and TRBJ2-1, with D uncertain. Germline V lookup: CDR1 LGHDT, CDR2 YNNKEL (reference sequence). The CDR3 sequence is 14 residues long. Trimming removed 0 bases from V and 4 bases from J, with 7 bases in between. The CDR3: CASSQDPYYNEQFF. CDR3 nucleotide sequence: TGTGCCAGCAGCCAAGACCCGTATTACAATGAGCAGTTCTTC.

This clonotype occurred a few times. This CDR3 is CASSYSGQVQETQYF. The DNA of the CDR3 is TGTGCCAGCAGTTATTCCGGACAGGTTCAAGAGACCCAGTACTTC. This sequence joins TRBV6-6 and TRBJ2-5, with TRBD1 matching 7 bases. The J segment lost 2 bases and the V segment lost 3 bases, leaving 6 bases of the junction unmatched. The length of the CDR3 is 15 residues. Germline-derived CDR1 and CDR2 are MNHNY and SVGAGI (reference sequence).

This clonotype occurred a few times. J is TRBJ2-5 and V is TRBV7-9, with a tentative D call TRBD2 (5 bases). Germline V gene lookup returns CDR1 SEHNR and CDR2 FQNEAQ (reference sequence). Deletions cut 3 bases from V and 0 bases from J, with 11 bases between. The CDR3 length is 15 residues. The CDR3 DNA reads as TGTGCCAGCAGCTTTTCCGGGGATTACCAAGAGACCCAGTACTTC. Translating it yields CASSFSGDYQETQYF.

The V and J genes are TRBV7-9 and TRBJ2-5; possible D gene TRBD2, 6 bases. CDR3 size: 14 residues. V shed 8 bases and J shed 5 bases, with 18 bases lying between them. Germline CDR1 reads SEHNR; CDR2 reads FQNEAQ (reference sequence). Written as DNA, the CDR3 is TGTGCCAGCGAGGAGGGTAGCAGCGACGAGACCCAGTACTTC. It yields the protein CASEEGSSDETQYF.

The chain has TRBV6-5 and TRBJ1-5, with D perhaps matching TRBD1 (6 bases). Germline CDR1 is MNHEY and CDR2 is SVGAGI. The CDR3 length is 15 residues. Trimming cost V 6 bases and J 0 bases, with 12 bases left between them. The CDR3 here is CASRLGQNSNQPQHF. DNA for the CDR3: TGTGCCAGCAGACTCGGACAGAATAGCAATCAGCCCCAGCATTTT.

The CDR3 region has the DNA TGCAGTGCTCCGGGGGAAGAGCGGGGGAGCACAGATACGCAGTATTTT. This translates into CSAPGEERGSTDTQYF. V gene TRBV20-1 combines with J gene TRBJ2-3, with 8 bases fitting TRBD2. Germline CDR1 reads DFQATT; CDR2 reads SNEGSKA (reference sequence). V gave up 5 bases and J gave up 0 bases; unmatched junction bases: 10. The CDR3 length is 16 residues.

J is TRBJ1-3 and V is TRBV20-1; tentatively, D is TRBD1 (5 bases). This CDR3 spans 12 amino acids. Deletions cut 6 bases from V and 2 bases from J, with 8 bases between. The germline V gene encodes CDR1 DFQATT and CDR2 SNEGSKA (reference sequence). In nucleotides, the CDR3 is TGCAGTGCAAAGGGGCCTGGAAACACCATATATTTT. It encodes CSAKGPGNTIYF.